The rows below give T cell receptor beta chains drawn from one sample of a study of technical replicates of blood from a handful of donors. Repertoires were generated with immunoSEQ multiplex PCR, while TCRdb's copy carries only in-frame clones and drops some. Seen here are more than 10,000 clones, about 94% observed once, and the top ten hold roughly 6.7%. Source material: PBMCs. The source of these receptors is a human donor in good health. CDR3s leave out the opening cysteine and the closing phenylalanine or tryptophan. Each record gives: V gene, J gene, CDR3 protein.

>TRBV27|TRBJ2-7
ASSLSNRISYEQY
>TRBV28|TRBJ1-1
ASSLDRGVTEAF
>TRBV6-1|TRBJ2-7
ASSEGSGSYEQY
>TRBV6-1|TRBJ2-7
ASSENSGDYEQY
>TRBV9|TRBJ2-1
ASSAFNRADEQF
>TRBV9|TRBJ2-7
ASSVGPVGEYEQY
>TRBV1|TRBJ2-2
TSSEASGKITGELF
>TRBV27|TRBJ1-2
ASRPDQTGGRMYGYT
>TRBV5-1|TRBJ1-2
ASSLGFLSDSGYT
>TRBV21-1|TRBJ2-7
ASSKGRGGEGRYEQY
>TRBV5-8|TRBJ2-7
ASSNGLAGVDEQY
>TRBV6-1|TRBJ1-2
ASRAGTGYGYT
>TRBV18|TRBJ1-2
ASSPNTNYGYT
>TRBV4-2|TRBJ2-1
ASSQEGRLAEGNEQF